Shown below are 32 T cell receptor beta chains from a single sample sequenced in a study of blood T cell repertoires in COVID-19. The method was immunoSEQ multiplex PCR; TCRdb's version includes in-frame clones alone and lacks a portion of them. The sample yields around 100,000 clones, about nine tenths seen once. Source material: peripheral blood. All receptors derive from a man in his forties or fifties with acute or convalescent COVID-19.

The rearrangement joins TRBV27 to TRBJ2-1; 7 bases are shared with TRBD2. The CDR3 extends over 15 amino acids. CDR1 is MNHEY, CDR2 SMNVEV, per germline (reference sequence). The trim removed 4 bases at V and 4 bases at J, leaving 7 bases unmatched. CDR3 nucleotides: TGTGCCAGCAGTTCGGCGGGAGCGGGGTACAATGAGCAGTTCTTC. Translation: CASSSAGAGYNEQFF.

The rearrangement uses TRBV20-1 and TRBJ1-4, with 8 bases that match TRBD1. The V and J ends lost 3 bases and 7 bases, in that order; junction bases with no gene match: 7. Germline CDR1 is DFQATT and CDR2 is SNEGSKA (reference sequence). This CDR3 is built from 14 residues. The CDR3 sequence: CSASGQGGGEKLFF. For the CDR3, the DNA is TGCAGTGCTAGTGGACAGGGTGGGGGTGAAAAACTGTTTTTT.

The J gene is TRBJ2-2, the V gene TRBV30, with D uncertain. CDR3 length: 15 amino acids. V gave up 3 bases and J gave up 5 bases, with 16 bases separating them. From germline, CDR1 is GTSNPN and CDR2 SVGIG (reference sequence). CDR3 amino acids: CAWRSAARETGELFF. In DNA, the CDR3 is TGTGCCTGGAGGTCGGCGGCCCGAGAGACCGGGGAGCTGTTTTTT.

The rearrangement links TRBV6-5 to TRBJ1-5; D not certain. Between the trimmed V and J ends, which lost 5 bases and 1 base, there was a span of 12 bases. This CDR3 has 15 amino acids. CDR1 is MNHEY and CDR2 is SVGAGI in the germline V gene. CDR3 DNA sequence: TGTGCCAGCAGTCGAAATCTAGGAAGCAATCAGCCCCAGCATTTT. It specifies CASSRNLGSNQPQHF.

The chain uses TRBV2 and TRBJ1-1, with 8 bases that match TRBD1. Germline-derived CDR1 and CDR2 are SNHLY and FYNNEI. V was clipped by 6 bases and J by 1 base; unmatched bases: 4. The length of the CDR3 is 14 residues. CDR3 nucleotides: TGTGCCAGCAGGGCCGGGACAGGGAACACTGAAGCTTTCTTT. It is translated as CASRAGTGNTEAFF.

The V call is TRBV29-1, the J call TRBJ1-1, with 8 bases identical to TRBD1. CDR1 SQVTM and CDR2 ANQGSEA come from the germline V gene. The CDR3 has 15 residues. The V gene end was trimmed by 3 bases and the J gene end by 1 base; junction bases not matched to a gene: 7. The CDR3, as DNA: TGCAGCGTTGATTGGTTGGGACAGGCGAACACTGAAGCTTTCTTT. Amino acid sequence: CSVDWLGQANTEAFF.

V usage is TRBV10-3 and J usage is TRBJ1-2, with D perhaps matching TRBD1 (5 bases). Trimming removed 0 bases at V and 7 bases at J, with 18 bases between. Germline values: CDR1 ENHRY, CDR2 SYGVKD. The CDR3 runs to 16 residues. The CDR3 loop reads CAISESRTPLLVGYTF. The CDR3 DNA reads as TGTGCCATCAGTGAGTCCAGGACACCCTTGTTGGTTGGCTACACCTTC.

The genes are TRBV30 and TRBJ2-3, with 7 bases identical to TRBD2. Per the germline V gene, CDR1 is GTSNPN and CDR2 is SVGIG (reference sequence). V dropped 2 bases and J dropped 4; count of bases not matched to a gene: 6. The CDR3 extends over 14 amino acids. This CDR3 is CAWSRGGPSDTQYF. The CDR3 nucleotides are TGTGCCTGGAGTCGGGGAGGGCCATCAGATACGCAGTATTTT.

The gene calls are TRBV5-1 and TRBJ2-1, with 8 bases that match TRBD2. The CDR3 covers 16 residues. Losses at the gene ends were 4 bases for V and 2 bases for J; bases not matched to a gene: 8. Germline values: CDR1 SGHRS, CDR2 YFSETQ. DNA for the CDR3: TGCGCCAGCAGCGGAACGACTAGCGTTCCCTACAATGAGCAGTTCTTC. Translating gives CASSGTTSVPYNEQFF. The full variable domain, its missing parts supplied by reference TRBV5-1 and TRBJ2-1, is KAGVTQTPRYLIKTRGQQVTLSCSPISGHRSVSWYQQTPGQGLQFLFEYFSETQRNKGNFPGRFSGRQFSNSRSEMNVSTLELGDSALYLCASSGTTSVPYNEQFFGPGTRLTVL.

V is TRBV7-2 and J is TRBJ1-3; D gene ambiguous. The germline gives CDR1 SGHTA, CDR2 FQGNSA. V shed 5 bases and J shed 5 bases, with 13 bases lying between them. CDR3 length equals 14 residues. CDR3 sequence reads: CASSHPRQRNTIYF. The CDR3 DNA follows: TGTGCCAGCAGCCACCCCCGACAACGAAACACCATATATTTT.

This chain connects TRBV14 to TRBJ2-3, with TRBD2 matching 8 bases. The CDR3 loop spans 18 amino acids. V lost 0 bases and J lost 0; bases outside the gene matches: 8. Germline V CDR1 and CDR2: SGHDN, FVKESK. The CDR3: CASSQEGASGLSTDTQYF. The CDR3 DNA sequence: TGTGCCAGCAGCCAAGAAGGAGCTAGCGGGCTTAGCACAGATACGCAGTATTTT.

The V and J genes are TRBV5-5 and TRBJ2-7, with 10 bases identical to TRBD2. Losses at the gene ends were 6 bases for V and 6 bases for J; bases not matched to a gene: 6. CDR3 size: 13 residues. Germline loops: CDR1 SGHKS, CDR2 YYEKEE (reference sequence). The CDR3, as DNA: TGTGCCAGCATGGCCACTAGCGGGATCGAGCAGTACTTC. Its translation is CASMATSGIEQYF.

The rearrangement links TRBV6-6 to TRBJ2-7, with 9 bases aligning to TRBD2. Germline loops: CDR1 MNHNY, CDR2 SVGAGI (reference sequence). V lost 5 bases and J lost 0; bases outside the gene matches: 5. CDR3 size: 15 residues. The CDR3 nucleotides read TGTGCCAGCAGTCCGGGGACTAGCAGCTCCTACGAGCAGTACTTC. It yields the protein CASSPGTSSSYEQYF.

V is TRBV24-1 and J is TRBJ2-1; tentatively, D is TRBD1 (6 bases). The V and J ends lost 4 bases and 2 bases respectively, with 11 bases between them. The CDR3 is 15 amino acids. The germline V gene has CDR1 KGHDR and CDR2 SFDVKD. The CDR3: CATSDPGQPYNEQFF. CDR3 nucleotide sequence: TGTGCCACCAGTGACCCTGGACAGCCCTACAATGAGCAGTTCTTC.

This clone was counted a few times. The DNA of the CDR3 is TGTGCCAGCAGGGCACCGGGACAGGGGGCCGGGGAGCTGTTTTTT. This translates into CASRAPGQGAGELFF. The chain couples TRBV2 to TRBJ2-2; 11 bases are shared with TRBD1. CDR3 length equals 15 residues. V shed 6 bases and J 6 bases; nucleotides not matched to a gene: 6. Germline values: CDR1 SNHLY, CDR2 FYNNEI.

Comment on this clone: Other nucleotide sequences in the sample specify the same CDR3. The chain couples TRBV12-3 or TRBV12-4 to TRBJ2-3; possibly TRBD1 for D (5 bases). The length of the CDR3 is 12 residues. Trimming took off 5 bases at V and 4 bases at J, with 7 bases between the two ends. The CDR3 nucleotides read TGTGCCAGCAGTCCAGGGTCAGATACGCAGTATTTT. This codes for CASSPGSDTQYF.

The chain joins TRBV11-2 to TRBJ2-3; the match to TRBD1 covers 7 bases. Trimming removed 5 bases from V and 2 bases from J; junction bases left unmatched: 10. Looked up from germline, CDR1 is SGHAT and CDR2 is FQNNGV. This CDR3 region has 16 residues. The DNA of the CDR3 is TGTGCCAGCAGCCTGAGACAGGGTTCAATCACAGATACGCAGTATTTT. Encoded protein: CASSLRQGSITDTQYF.

The gene calls are TRBV5-4 and TRBJ2-3; TRBD1 matches 11 bases. Trimming took 4 bases from V and 3 from J; bases not matched to a gene: 4. The CDR3 runs to 15 residues. Looked up from germline, CDR1 is SGHNT and CDR2 is YYREEE (reference sequence). CDR3 sequence: CASSRRDRGTDTQYF. The CDR3 DNA reads as TGTGCCAGCAGCCGCCGGGACAGGGGGACAGATACGCAGTATTTT.

The chain has TRBV5-4 and TRBJ2-3; 8 nucleotides match TRBD2. The junction had 11 bases not matched to a gene; V was cut back by 6 bases and J by 2 bases. CDR1 and CDR2 from the germline V gene are SGHNT and YYREEE (reference sequence). CDR3 length equals 16 residues. The CDR3 loop reads CASKTTGGVHTDTQYF. As DNA, the CDR3 is TGTGCCAGCAAAACCACGGGGGGGGTACACACAGATACGCAGTATTTT. Full variable domain (outside the CDR3, taken from reference TRBV5-4 and TRBJ2-3): ETGVTQSPTHLIKTRGQQVTLRCSSQSGHNTVSWYQQALGQGPQFIFQYYREEENGRGNFPPRFSGLQFPNYSSELNVNALELDDSALYLCASKTTGGVHTDTQYFGPGTRLTVL.

The V gene is TRBV19, the J gene TRBJ2-3; D remains ambiguous. This CDR3 is 13 amino acids long. Germline V gene lookup returns CDR1 LNHDA and CDR2 SQIVND (reference sequence). V lost 2 bases and J 2 bases, leaving 5 bases between the germline ends. The CDR3 loop reads CASSILPTDTQYF. The DNA for the CDR3 is TGTGCCAGTAGTATACTCCCCACAGATACGCAGTATTTT.

J is TRBJ2-4 and V is TRBV19, with D possibly being TRBD1 (6 bases). The germline V and J ends were trimmed by 6 bases and 0 bases, with 12 bases remaining between them. Per the germline V gene, CDR1 is LNHDA and CDR2 is SQIVND (reference sequence). This CDR3 comprises 15 residues. CDR3 loop: CASSRTELAKNIQYF. CDR3 coding DNA: TGTGCCAGTAGCCGGACAGAGTTAGCCAAAAACATTCAGTACTTC.

This clone has just a few counts. This chain links TRBV6-1 with TRBJ1-2, with D possibly TRBD1 on 6 matching bases. This CDR3 has 14 residues. Trimming removed 3 bases at V and 2 bases at J, with 10 bases between. Germline values: CDR1 MNHNS, CDR2 SASEGT. The CDR3 DNA reads TGTGCCAGCAGTGATGTTGACAGGAACTATGGCTACACCTTC. It translates to CASSDVDRNYGYTF.

This chain uses TRBV5-1 with TRBJ2-1; D ambiguous. The germline CDR1 and CDR2 sequences are SGHRS and YFSETQ. The CDR3 loop spans 17 amino acids. The V and J ends lost 0 bases and 0 bases respectively, with 13 bases between them. Here the CDR3 DNA reads TGCGCCAGCAGCTTGGAAACTACAATAAGCTCCTACAATGAGCAGTTCTTC. Translation: CASSLETTISSYNEQFF.

The rearrangement joins TRBV27 to TRBJ2-2; TRBD2 agrees at 11 bases. Germline values: CDR1 MNHEY, CDR2 SMNVEV (reference sequence). The junction had 8 bases not matched to a gene; V was cut back by 10 bases and J by 1 base. This CDR3 is built from 16 residues. The CDR3 spells CATLRLAGRNTGELFF. Here the CDR3 DNA reads TGTGCCACCCTCCGACTAGCGGGACGGAACACCGGGGAGCTGTTTTTT.

This clone was detected once. V usage is TRBV12-5 and J usage is TRBJ2-2; no firm D call. CDR3 length equals 14 residues. The V gene lost 0 bases and the J gene lost 7 bases, with 9 bases spanning the gap. CDR1 LGHNT and CDR2 FRNRAP come from the germline V gene. The chain's CDR3 is CASGLVANGGELFF. The DNA of the CDR3 is TGTGCTAGTGGTTTGGTAGCGAACGGCGGGGAGCTGTTTTTT.

The J gene is TRBJ2-1, the V gene TRBV19, with 8 nucleotides matching TRBD2. Germline CDR1 reads LNHDA; CDR2 reads SQIVND (reference sequence). The trim removed 4 bases at V and 0 bases at J, leaving 8 bases unmatched. The CDR3 has 17 amino acids. The CDR3 nucleotides are TGTGCCAGTAGTAATCCTACTAGCGGTAGCTCCTACAATGAGCAGTTCTTC. Translation gives CASSNPTSGSSYNEQFF.

This clone has at least ten counts. The chain carries TRBV5-4 and TRBJ2-3; a possible D gene is TRBD1 (6 bases). The CDR3 spans 14 residues. V was pared by 3 bases and J by 6 bases, with 14 bases between. CDR1 and CDR2 (germline): SGHNT, YYREEE (reference sequence). In nucleotides, the CDR3 is TGTGCCAGCAGCTCTGGACAGTTCATGGATACGCAGTATTTT. Amino acid sequence: CASSSGQFMDTQYF.

The rearrangement joins TRBV2 to TRBJ1-5; D is undetermined. From germline, CDR1 is SNHLY and CDR2 FYNNEI. The CDR3 sequence is 11 residues long. V was cut by 6 bases and J by 5 bases, with 5 bases left in between. The CDR3 nucleotides are TGTGCCAGCAGCCTTGATCAGCCCCAGCATTTT. As protein: CASSLDQPQHF.

This clone was seen only a few times. The rearrangement joins TRBV15 to TRBJ1-5; D is unresolved. This CDR3 region has 14 residues. V was pared by 7 bases and J by 0 bases, with 10 bases between. Looked up from germline, CDR1 is LNHNV and CDR2 is YYDKDF (reference sequence). Here the CDR3 DNA reads TGTGCCACCACTTACAGTGATAGCAATCAGCCCCAGCATTTT. Its protein is CATTYSDSNQPQHF.

This clone was detected only a few times. At one boundary the junction diverges from the germline segment, which might be a read error. The chain employs TRBV3-1 (or the pseudogene TRBV3-2) and TRBJ2-7; 10 nucleotides line up with TRBD1. From germline, CDR1 is LGHDT and CDR2 YNNKEL (reference sequence). The CDR3 has 13 amino acids. The CDR3 region is CASSQETGTGVNF. CDR3 nucleotides: TGTGCCAGCAGCCAAGAAACCGGGACAGGGGTTAACTTC.

The chain links TRBV3-1 (or the pseudogene TRBV3-2) to TRBJ2-6, with 7 bases aligning to TRBD2. V lost 1 base, J lost 2 bases, and 5 bases stayed unmatched. CDR3 length: 17 amino acids. The germline V gene encodes CDR1 LGHDT and CDR2 YNNKEL (reference sequence). Written as DNA, the CDR3 is TGTGCCAGCAGCCAAGGGCTCCTAGCGGCTGGGGCCAACGTCCTGACTTTC. It translates to CASSQGLLAAGANVLTF.

The chain links TRBV10-3 to TRBJ2-1; 7 bases align to TRBD1. This CDR3 comprises 13 residues. The germline gives CDR1 ENHRY, CDR2 SYGVKD. V shed 6 bases and J 5 bases; nucleotides not matched to a gene: 4. The CDR3 here is CAISKGQNNEQFF. The CDR3 nucleotides read TGTGCCATCAGCAAGGGACAGAACAATGAGCAGTTCTTC.